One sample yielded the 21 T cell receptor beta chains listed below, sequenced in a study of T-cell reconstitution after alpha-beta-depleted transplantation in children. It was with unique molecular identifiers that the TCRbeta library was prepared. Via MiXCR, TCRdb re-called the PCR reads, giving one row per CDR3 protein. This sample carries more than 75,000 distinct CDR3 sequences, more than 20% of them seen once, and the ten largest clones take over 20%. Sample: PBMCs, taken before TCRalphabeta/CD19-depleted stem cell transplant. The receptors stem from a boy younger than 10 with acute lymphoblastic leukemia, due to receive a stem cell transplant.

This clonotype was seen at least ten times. In DNA form, the CDR3 reads TGTGCCAGCAGCTACCCCATGACTAGCGGAGAAGACAATGAGCAGTTCTTC. Its protein product is CASSYPMTSGEDNEQFF. J is TRBJ2-1 and V is TRBV7-8; 9 bases fit TRBD2. J lost 5 bases, V lost 4 bases, and 12 bases had no gene match. CDR3 size: 17 residues. Per the germline V gene, CDR1 is SGHVS and CDR2 is FQNEAQ.

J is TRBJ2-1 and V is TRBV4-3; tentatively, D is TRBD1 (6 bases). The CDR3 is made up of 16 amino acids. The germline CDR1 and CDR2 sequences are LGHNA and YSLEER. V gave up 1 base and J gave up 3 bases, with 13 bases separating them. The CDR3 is CASSQGGGAGYNEQFF. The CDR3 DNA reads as TGCGCCAGCAGCCAAGGAGGGGGAGCTGGCTACAATGAGCAGTTCTTC.

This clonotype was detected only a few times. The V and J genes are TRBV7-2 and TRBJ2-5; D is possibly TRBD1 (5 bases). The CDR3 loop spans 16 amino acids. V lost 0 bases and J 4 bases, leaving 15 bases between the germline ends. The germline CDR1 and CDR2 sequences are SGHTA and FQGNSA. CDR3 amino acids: CASSLAPGWGLETQYF. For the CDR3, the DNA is TGTGCCAGCAGCTTAGCGCCAGGGTGGGGATTAGAGACCCAGTACTTC.

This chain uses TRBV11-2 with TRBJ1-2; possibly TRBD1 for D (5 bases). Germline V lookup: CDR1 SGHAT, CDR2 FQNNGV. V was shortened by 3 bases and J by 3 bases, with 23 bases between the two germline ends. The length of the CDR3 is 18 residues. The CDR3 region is CASSFRVGLGQEDYGYTF. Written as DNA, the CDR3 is TGTGCCAGCAGCTTCAGGGTAGGGTTAGGGCAGGAAGACTATGGCTACACCTTC.

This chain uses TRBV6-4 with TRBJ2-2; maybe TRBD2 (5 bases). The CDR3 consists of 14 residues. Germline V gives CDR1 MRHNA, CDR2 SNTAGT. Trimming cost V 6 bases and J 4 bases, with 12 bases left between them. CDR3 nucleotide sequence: TGTGCCAGCAGAGTCCAACGGGGCACCGGGGAGCTGTTTTTT. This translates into CASRVQRGTGELFF.

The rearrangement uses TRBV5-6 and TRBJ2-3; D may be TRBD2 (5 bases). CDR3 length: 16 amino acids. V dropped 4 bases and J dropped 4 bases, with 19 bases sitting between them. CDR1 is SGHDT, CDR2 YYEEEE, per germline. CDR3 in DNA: TGTGCCAGCAGCCAGGCTTTAGTACTGGGAGCAGATACGCAGTATTTT. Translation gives CASSQALVLGADTQYF.

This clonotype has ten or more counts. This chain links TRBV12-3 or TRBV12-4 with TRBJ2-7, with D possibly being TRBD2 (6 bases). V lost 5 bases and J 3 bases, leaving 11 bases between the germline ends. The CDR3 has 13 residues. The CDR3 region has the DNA TGTGCCAGCAGTAGCGGAGGGATCTACGAGCAGTACTTC. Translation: CASSSGGIYEQYF.

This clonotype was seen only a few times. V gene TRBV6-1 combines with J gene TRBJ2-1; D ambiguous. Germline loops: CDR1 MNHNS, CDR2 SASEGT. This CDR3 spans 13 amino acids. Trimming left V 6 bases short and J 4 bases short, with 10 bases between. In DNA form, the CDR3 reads TGTGCCAGCAGGGCAGGATCATACAATGAGCAGTTCTTC. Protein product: CASRAGSYNEQFF.

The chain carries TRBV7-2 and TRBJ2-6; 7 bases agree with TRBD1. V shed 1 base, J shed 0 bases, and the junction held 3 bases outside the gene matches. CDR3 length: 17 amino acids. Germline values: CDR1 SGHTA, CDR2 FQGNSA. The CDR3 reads CASSLGRGFSGANVLTF. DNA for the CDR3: TGTGCCAGCAGCTTAGGCAGGGGGTTCTCTGGGGCCAACGTCCTGACTTTC.

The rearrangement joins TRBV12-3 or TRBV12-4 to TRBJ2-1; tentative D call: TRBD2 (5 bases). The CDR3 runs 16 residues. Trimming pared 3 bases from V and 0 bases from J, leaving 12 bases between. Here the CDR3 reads CASSFLAGRSYNEQFF. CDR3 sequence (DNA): TGTGCCAGCAGTTTCCTGGCGGGCCGCTCCTACAATGAGCAGTTCTTC.

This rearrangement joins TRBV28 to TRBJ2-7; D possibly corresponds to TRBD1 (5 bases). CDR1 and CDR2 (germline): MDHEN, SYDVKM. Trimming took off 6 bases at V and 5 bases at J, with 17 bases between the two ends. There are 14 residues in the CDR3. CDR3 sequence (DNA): TGTGCCAGCAGGCCGCAGGGCGGAGCCCACGAGCAGTACTTC. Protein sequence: CASRPQGGAHEQYF.

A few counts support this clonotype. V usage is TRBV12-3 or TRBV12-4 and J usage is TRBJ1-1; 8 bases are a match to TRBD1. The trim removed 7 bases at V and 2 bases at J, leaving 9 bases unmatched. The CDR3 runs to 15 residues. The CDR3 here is CASKPLTGVNTEAFF. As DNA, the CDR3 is TGTGCCAGCAAACCGTTGACAGGGGTAAACACTGAAGCTTTCTTT.

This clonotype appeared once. For the CDR3, the DNA is TGTGCCAGCAGCAATGGACTAGCGTCACGAGAAAAAGAGACCCAGTACTTC. Its translation: CASSNGLASREKETQYF. The V gene is TRBV21-1, the J gene TRBJ2-5; the D call of TRBD2 is as the table states it, not checked on the DNA. TRBV21-1 is shown as a pseudogene. This CDR3 contains 17 residues.

The CDR3 is CSAQITGIQGEQYF. The DNA of the CDR3 is TGCAGTGCCCAGATAACAGGGATTCAAGGCGAGCAGTACTTC. The V gene is TRBV20-1, the J gene TRBJ2-7; TRBD1 is a possible D gene (6 bases). V shed 6 bases and J shed 6 bases, with 21 bases lying between them. The CDR3 contains 14 residues. The germline gives CDR1 DFQATT, CDR2 SNEGSKA (reference sequence).

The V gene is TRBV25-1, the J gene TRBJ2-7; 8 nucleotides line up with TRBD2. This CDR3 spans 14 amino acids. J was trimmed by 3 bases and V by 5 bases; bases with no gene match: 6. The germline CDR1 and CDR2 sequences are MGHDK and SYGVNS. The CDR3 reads CASSSRTSIYEQYF. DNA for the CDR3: TGTGCCAGCAGTTCCCGGACTAGCATCTACGAGCAGTACTTC.

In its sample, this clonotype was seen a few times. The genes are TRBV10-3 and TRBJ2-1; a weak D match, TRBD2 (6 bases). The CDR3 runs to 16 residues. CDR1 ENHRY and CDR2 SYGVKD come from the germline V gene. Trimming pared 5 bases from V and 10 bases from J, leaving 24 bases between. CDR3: CAISPRSGGNHGEQFF. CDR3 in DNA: TGTGCCATCAGTCCGCGGAGCGGAGGGAATCATGGCGAGCAGTTCTTC.

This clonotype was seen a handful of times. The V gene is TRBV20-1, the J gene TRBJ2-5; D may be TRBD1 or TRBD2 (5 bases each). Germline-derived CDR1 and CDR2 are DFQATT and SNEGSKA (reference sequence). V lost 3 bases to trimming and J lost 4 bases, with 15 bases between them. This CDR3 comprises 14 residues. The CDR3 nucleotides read TGCAGTGCTAGCCTCGGGACGACGGGAGAGACCCAGTACTTC. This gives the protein CSASLGTTGETQYF.

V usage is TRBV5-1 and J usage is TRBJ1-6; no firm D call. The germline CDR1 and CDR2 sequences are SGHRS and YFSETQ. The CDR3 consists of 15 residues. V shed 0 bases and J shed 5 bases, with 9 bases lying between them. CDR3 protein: CASSLVTNNNSPLHF. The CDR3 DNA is TGCGCCAGCAGCTTGGTGACGAACAATAATTCACCCCTCCACTTT.

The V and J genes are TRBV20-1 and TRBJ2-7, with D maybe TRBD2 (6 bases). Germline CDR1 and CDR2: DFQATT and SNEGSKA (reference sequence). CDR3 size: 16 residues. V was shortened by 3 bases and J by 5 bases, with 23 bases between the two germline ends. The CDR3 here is CSARAQGSGGRDEQYF. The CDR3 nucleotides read TGCAGTGCTAGGGCCCAGGGTAGCGGAGGGCGAGACGAGCAGTACTTC.

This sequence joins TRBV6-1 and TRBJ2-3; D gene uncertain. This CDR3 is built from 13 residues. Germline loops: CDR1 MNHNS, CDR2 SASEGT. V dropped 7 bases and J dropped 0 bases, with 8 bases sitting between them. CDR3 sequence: CASNQVSTDTQYF. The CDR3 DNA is TGTGCCAGCAACCAAGTAAGCACAGATACGCAGTATTTT.

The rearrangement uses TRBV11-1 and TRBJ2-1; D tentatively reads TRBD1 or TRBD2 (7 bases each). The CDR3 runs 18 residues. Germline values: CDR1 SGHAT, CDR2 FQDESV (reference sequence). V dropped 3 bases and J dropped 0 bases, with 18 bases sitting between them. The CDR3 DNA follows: TGTGCCAGCAGCTTGGGAGGGGGCGGAGTCCCCTCCTACAATGAGCAGTTCTTC. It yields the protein CASSLGGGGVPSYNEQFF. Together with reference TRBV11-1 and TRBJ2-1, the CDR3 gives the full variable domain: EAEVAQSPRYKITEKSQAVAFWCDPISGHATLYWYRQILGQGPELLVQFQDESVVDDSQLPKDRFSAERLKGVDSTLKIQPAELGDSAMYLCASSLGGGGVPSYNEQFFGPGTRLTVL.